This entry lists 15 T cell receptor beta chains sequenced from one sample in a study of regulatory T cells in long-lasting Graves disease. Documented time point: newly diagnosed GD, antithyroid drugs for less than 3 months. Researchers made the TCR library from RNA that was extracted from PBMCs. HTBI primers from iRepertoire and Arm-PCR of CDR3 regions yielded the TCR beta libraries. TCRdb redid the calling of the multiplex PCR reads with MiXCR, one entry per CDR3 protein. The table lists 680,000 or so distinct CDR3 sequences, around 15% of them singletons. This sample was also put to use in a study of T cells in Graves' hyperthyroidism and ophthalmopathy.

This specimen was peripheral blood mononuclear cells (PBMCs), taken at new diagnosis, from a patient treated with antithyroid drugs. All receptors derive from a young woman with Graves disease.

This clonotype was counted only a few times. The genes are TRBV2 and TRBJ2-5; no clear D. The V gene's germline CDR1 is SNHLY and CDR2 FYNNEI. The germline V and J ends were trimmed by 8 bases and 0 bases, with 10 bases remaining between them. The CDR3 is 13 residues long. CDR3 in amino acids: CASQPRNQETQYF. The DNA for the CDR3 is TGTGCCAGCCAACCTAGAAACCAAGAGACCCAGTACTTC. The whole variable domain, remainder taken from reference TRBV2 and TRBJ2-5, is EPEVTQTPSHQVTQMGQEVILRCVPISNHLYFYWYRQILGQKVEFLVSFYNNEISEKSEIFDDQFSVERPDGSNFTLKIRSTKLEDSAMYFCASQPRNQETQYFGPGTRLLVL.

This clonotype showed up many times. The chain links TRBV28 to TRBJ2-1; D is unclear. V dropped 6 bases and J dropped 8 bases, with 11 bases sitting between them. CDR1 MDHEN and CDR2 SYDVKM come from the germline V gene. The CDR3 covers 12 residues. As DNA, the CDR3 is TGTGCCAGCAGCCAGGTGATGGATGAGCAGTTCTTC. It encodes CASSQVMDEQFF.

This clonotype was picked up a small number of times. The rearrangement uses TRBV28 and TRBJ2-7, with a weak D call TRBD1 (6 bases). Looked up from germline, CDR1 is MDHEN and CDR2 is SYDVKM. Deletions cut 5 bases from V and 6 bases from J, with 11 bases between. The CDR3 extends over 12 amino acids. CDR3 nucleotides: TGTGCCAGCAGTCAGGGGCCCTCCGAGCAGTACTTC. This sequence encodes CASSQGPSEQYF.

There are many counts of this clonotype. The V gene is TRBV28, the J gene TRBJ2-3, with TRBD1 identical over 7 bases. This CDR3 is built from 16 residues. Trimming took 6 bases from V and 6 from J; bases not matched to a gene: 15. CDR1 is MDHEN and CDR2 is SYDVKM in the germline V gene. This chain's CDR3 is CASSPTPGTELDTQYF. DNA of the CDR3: TGTGCCAGCAGCCCTACACCGGGGACAGAGCTTGATACGCAGTATTTT.

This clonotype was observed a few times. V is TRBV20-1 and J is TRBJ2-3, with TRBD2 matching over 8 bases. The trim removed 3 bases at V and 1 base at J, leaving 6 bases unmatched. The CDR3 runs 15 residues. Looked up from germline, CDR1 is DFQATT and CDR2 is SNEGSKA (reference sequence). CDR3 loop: CSARWPSGRTDTQYF. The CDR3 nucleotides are TGCAGTGCTAGGTGGCCTAGCGGGCGCACAGATACGCAGTATTTT.

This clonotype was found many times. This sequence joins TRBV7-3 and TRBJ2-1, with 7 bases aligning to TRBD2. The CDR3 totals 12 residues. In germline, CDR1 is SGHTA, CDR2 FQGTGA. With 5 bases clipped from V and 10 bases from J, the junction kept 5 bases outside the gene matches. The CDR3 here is CASSLSGSEQFF. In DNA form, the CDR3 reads TGTGCCAGCAGCCTTAGCGGGTCAGAGCAGTTCTTC. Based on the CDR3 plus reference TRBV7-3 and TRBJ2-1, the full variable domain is GAGVSQTPSNKVTEKGKYVELRCDPISGHTALYWYRQSLGQGPEFLIYFQGTGAADDSGLPNDRFFAVRPEGSVSTLKIQRTERGDSAVYLCASSLSGSEQFFGPGTRLTVL.

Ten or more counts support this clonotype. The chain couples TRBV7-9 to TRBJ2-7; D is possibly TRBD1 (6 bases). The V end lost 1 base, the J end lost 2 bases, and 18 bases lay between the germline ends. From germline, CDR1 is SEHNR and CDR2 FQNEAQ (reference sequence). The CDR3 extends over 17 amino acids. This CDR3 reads CASSLVVVETGAYEQYF. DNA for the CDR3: TGTGCCAGCAGCTTAGTAGTGGTTGAGACAGGAGCCTACGAGCAGTACTTC. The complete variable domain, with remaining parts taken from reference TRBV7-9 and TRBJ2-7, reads DTGVSQNPRHKITKRGQNVTFRCDPISEHNRLYWYRQTLGQGPEFLTYFQNEAQLEKSRLLSDRFSAERPKGSFSTLEIQRTEQGDSAMYLCASSLVVVETGAYEQYFGPGTRLTVT.

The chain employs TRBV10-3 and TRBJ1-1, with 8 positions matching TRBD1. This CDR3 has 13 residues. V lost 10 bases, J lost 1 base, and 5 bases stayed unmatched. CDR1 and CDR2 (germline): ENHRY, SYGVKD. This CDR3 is CATGQAENTEAFF. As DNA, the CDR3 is TGTGCCACGGGACAGGCAGAGAACACTGAAGCTTTCTTT.

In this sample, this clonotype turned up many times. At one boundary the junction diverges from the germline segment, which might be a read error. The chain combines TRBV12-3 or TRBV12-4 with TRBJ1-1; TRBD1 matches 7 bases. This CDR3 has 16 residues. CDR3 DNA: TGTGCCAGCAGCTTAAAACCCGAGGGACAGAACGCTGAAGCTTTCTTT. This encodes CASSLKPEGQNAEAFF.

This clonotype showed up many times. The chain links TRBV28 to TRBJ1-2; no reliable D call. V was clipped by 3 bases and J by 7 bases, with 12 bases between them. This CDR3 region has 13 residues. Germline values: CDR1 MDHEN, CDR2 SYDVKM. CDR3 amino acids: CASSLPGSGGYTF. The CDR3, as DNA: TGTGCCAGCAGTTTGCCGGGATCGGGTGGCTACACCTTC.

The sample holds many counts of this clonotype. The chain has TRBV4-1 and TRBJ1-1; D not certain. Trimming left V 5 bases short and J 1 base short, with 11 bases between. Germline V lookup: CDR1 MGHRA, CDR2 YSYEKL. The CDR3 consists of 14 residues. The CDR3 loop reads CASSGPLKNTEAFF. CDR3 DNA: TGCGCCAGCAGCGGCCCCTTGAAGAACACTGAAGCTTTCTTT.

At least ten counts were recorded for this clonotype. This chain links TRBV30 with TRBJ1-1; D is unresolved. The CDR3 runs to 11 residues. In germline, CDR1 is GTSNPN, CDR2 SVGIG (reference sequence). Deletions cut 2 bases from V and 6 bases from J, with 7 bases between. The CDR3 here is CAWSMGSEAFF. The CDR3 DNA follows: TGTGCCTGGAGTATGGGTTCTGAAGCTTTCTTT. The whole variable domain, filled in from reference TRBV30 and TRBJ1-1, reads SQTIHQWPATLVQPVGSPLSLECTVEGTSNPNLYWYRQAAGRGLQLLFYSVGIGQISSEVPQNLSASRPQDRQFILSSKKLLLSDSGFYLCAWSMGSEAFFGQGTRLTVV.

The CDR3 loop is CASSADLYYEQYF. In DNA, the CDR3 is TGTGCCAGCAGTGCCGACCTGTACTACGAGCAGTACTTC. The V and J genes are TRBV2 and TRBJ2-7; D gene ambiguous. CDR3 length: 13 residues. The V gene's germline CDR1 is SNHLY and CDR2 FYNNEI. V was trimmed by 4 bases and J by 3 bases, leaving 10 bases between them.

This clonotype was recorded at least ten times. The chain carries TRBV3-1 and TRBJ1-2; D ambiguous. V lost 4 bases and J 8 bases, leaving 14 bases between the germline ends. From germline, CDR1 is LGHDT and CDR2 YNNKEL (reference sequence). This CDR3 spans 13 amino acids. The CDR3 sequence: CASSLDLRAGYTF. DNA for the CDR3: TGTGCCAGCAGCCTGGACCTCCGTGCGGGCTACACCTTC.

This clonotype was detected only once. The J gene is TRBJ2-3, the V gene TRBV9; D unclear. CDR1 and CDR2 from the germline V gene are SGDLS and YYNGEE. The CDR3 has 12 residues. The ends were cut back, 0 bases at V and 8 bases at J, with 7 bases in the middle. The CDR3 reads CASSVEGRTQYF. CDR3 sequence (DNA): TGTGCCAGCAGCGTAGAAGGTCGTACGCAGTATTTT.